The sequence of this T cell receptor beta chain was determined in a study of cytotoxic CD8 clonotypes in ibrutinib-treated CLL. Sequencing used immunoSEQ multiplex PCR; TCRdb keeps in-frame clones, though not all of them. The table shows under 150,000 clones, with 75% to 95% occurring only once. V was pared by 0 bases and J by 6 bases, with 5 bases between. This CDR3 has 12 residues. Germline loops: CDR1 SGDLS, CDR2 YYNGEE. This clonotype was sampled from a human donor with chronic lymphocytic leukemia. Sequencing was performed on PBMCs, taken after 12 months of ibrutinib treatment. V is TRBV9 and J is TRBJ2-3; D ambiguous. The CDR3 DNA follows: TGTGCCAGCAGCGTAGCTCCCGATACGCAGTATTTT. Translating gives CASSVAPDTQYF.